The 17 T cell receptor beta chains below were found in one sample sequenced in a study of blood T cell repertoires in COVID-19. Clones were sequenced by immunoSEQ multiplex PCR, and TCRdb holds only the in-frame ones, with some missing. This table holds about 120,000 clones, around 76% found once. Sequencing was performed on peripheral blood. These receptors came from a man aged 65 to 85 with acute or convalescent COVID-19.

The CDR3 coding sequence is TGTGCCAGCAGTCACCGTCGGACTGAAGCTTTCTTT. Amino acid sequence: CASSHRRTEAFF. The chain has TRBV6-2 or TRBV6-3 and TRBJ1-1; D remains unclear. Per the germline V gene, CDR1 is MNHEY and CDR2 is SVGEGT. This CDR3 is 12 amino acids long. V lost 5 bases and J lost 5, with 9 bases in between.

The rearrangement uses TRBV11-2 and TRBJ2-4, with TRBD1 matching over 8 bases. From germline, CDR1 is SGHAT and CDR2 FQNNGV. The V segment lost 5 bases and the J segment 5 bases; nucleotides outside the gene matches: 2. CDR3 size: 13 residues. DNA of the CDR3: TGTGCCAGCAGCACGGGACAGGAAAACATTCAGTACTTC. This translates into CASSTGQENIQYF.

V gene TRBV2 combines with J gene TRBJ1-1, with D unclear. CDR1 and CDR2 (germline): SNHLY, FYNNEI. Trimming cost V 0 bases and J 6 bases, with 11 bases left between them. The CDR3 runs to 14 residues. CDR3 sequence reads: CASSEAPHFAEAFF. Here the CDR3 DNA reads TGTGCCAGCAGTGAAGCGCCGCACTTCGCTGAAGCTTTCTTT.

This clone was seen a handful of times. This sequence joins TRBV24-1 and TRBJ1-2; perhaps TRBD1 as D (6 bases). Germline V CDR1 and CDR2: KGHDR, SFDVKD. The CDR3 length is 14 residues. V was trimmed by 5 bases and J by 3 bases, leaving 12 bases between them. CDR3 sequence (DNA): TGTGCCACCAGTGGTCCAAACAGGGACTATGGCTACACCTTC. Translation gives CATSGPNRDYGYTF.

This chain joins TRBV3-1 (or the pseudogene TRBV3-2) and TRBJ1-2; D not resolved. The V and J ends lost 4 bases and 7 bases respectively, with 16 bases between them. Germline V gene data show CDR1 as LGHDT and CDR2 as YNNKEL (reference sequence). The CDR3 runs 14 residues. Here the CDR3 DNA reads TGTGCCAGCAGCCCCCCTGCGGGGAGTGGTGGCTACACCTTC. Translated, it gives CASSPPAGSGGYTF.

This clone has just a few counts. The V and J genes are TRBV4-3 and TRBJ1-1; the D gene is possibly TRBD1 (5 bases). The CDR3 runs 15 residues. With 0 bases removed from V and 3 bases from J, the gap between germline ends came to 11 bases. CDR1 LGHNA and CDR2 YSLEER come from the germline V gene. The DNA for the CDR3 is TGCGCCAGCAGCCAAGATGGGGCCCCCCACACTGAAGCTTTCTTT. It is translated as CASSQDGAPHTEAFF.

This sequence joins TRBV29-1 and TRBJ1-1, with 11 bases that match TRBD1. The trim removed 4 bases at V and 4 bases at J, leaving 11 bases unmatched. Germline-derived CDR1 and CDR2 are SQVTM and ANQGSEA. The CDR3 has 16 residues. The CDR3 here is CSVAKGQGARGTEAFF. For the CDR3, the DNA is TGCAGCGTTGCTAAAGGACAGGGGGCCCGAGGCACTGAAGCTTTCTTT.

The V gene is TRBV2, the J gene TRBJ1-1; D gene uncertain. The CDR3 covers 11 residues. Trimming removed 8 bases at V and 3 bases at J, with 7 bases between. In germline, CDR1 is SNHLY, CDR2 FYNNEI. DNA for the CDR3: TGTGCCAGCTTAGTAGACACTGAAGCTTTCTTT. This codes for CASLVDTEAFF.

V gene TRBV5-6 combines with J gene TRBJ1-3, with TRBD1 matching over 9 bases. From germline, CDR1 is SGHDT and CDR2 YYEEEE. Trimming cost V 1 base and J 8 bases; bases outside gene matches: 7. The CDR3 sequence is 15 residues long. The CDR3 loop is CASSLLQGAGDTIYF. CDR3 in DNA: TGTGCCAGCAGCTTGCTACAGGGGGCAGGGGACACCATATATTTT.

V usage is TRBV18 and J usage is TRBJ1-2, with 10 bases that match TRBD1. Trimming took 3 bases from V and 8 from J; bases not matched to a gene: 9. Germline CDR1 is KGHSH and CDR2 is LQKENI. This CDR3 contains 15 residues. Here the CDR3 DNA reads TGTGCCAGCTCACCCCCGGGACAGGGGCTAGGAGGCTACACCTTC. It translates to CASSPPGQGLGGYTF.

The V and J genes are TRBV12-5 and TRBJ1-1, with a weak D call TRBD1 (6 bases). The CDR3 is 14 amino acids. Looked up from germline, CDR1 is LGHNT and CDR2 is FRNRAP. V was pared by 5 bases and J by 3 bases, with 13 bases between. The CDR3 sequence: CASGARGGDTEAFF. In nucleotides, the CDR3 is TGTGCTAGTGGTGCCAGGGGTGGAGACACTGAAGCTTTCTTT. The full variable domain, rest sourced from reference TRBV12-5 and TRBJ1-1, is DARVTQTPRHKVTEMGQEVTMRCQPILGHNTVFWYRQTMMQGLELLAYFRNRAPLDDSGMPKDRFSAEMPDATLATLKIQPSEPRDSAVYFCASGARGGDTEAFFGQGTRLTVV.

The V gene is TRBV29-1, the J gene TRBJ2-3, with a weak D call TRBD2 (5 bases). The ends were cut back, 7 bases at V and 1 base at J, with 12 bases in the middle. CDR3 length: 13 amino acids. The germline CDR1 and CDR2 sequences are SQVTM and ANQGSEA. The CDR3 DNA reads TGCAGCGGACTCATCGGGGGCACAGATACGCAGTATTTT. Translated, it gives CSGLIGGTDTQYF.

The chain recombines TRBV5-1 with TRBJ2-2; TRBD2 might be the D (6 bases). The ends were cut back, 0 bases at V and 5 bases at J, with 11 bases in the middle. CDR3 length equals 15 residues. Germline-derived CDR1 and CDR2 are SGHRS and YFSETQ. CDR3 in amino acids: CASSLEGGETGELFF. The CDR3 bases are TGCGCCAGCAGCTTGGAAGGCGGGGAAACCGGGGAGCTGTTTTTT.

The chain has TRBV4-3 and TRBJ2-4; D perhaps matches TRBD1 (6 bases). V lost 5 bases and J 6 bases, leaving 17 bases between the germline ends. There are 15 residues in the CDR3. Germline CDR1 reads LGHNA; CDR2 reads YSLEER. CDR3 in amino acids: CASSFSSGRGNIQYF. CDR3 coding DNA: TGCGCCAGCAGCTTTAGCTCGGGCAGGGGAAACATTCAGTACTTC.

This clone appeared a few times. The gene calls are TRBV9 and TRBJ2-1; D is possibly TRBD1 (6 bases). Germline-derived CDR1 and CDR2 are SGDLS and YYNGEE. The germline V and J ends were trimmed by 1 base and 4 bases, with 12 bases remaining between them. The CDR3 sequence is 15 residues long. CDR3 coding DNA: TGTGCCAGCAGCGTATTGGACAGATCTTACAATGAGCAGTTCTTC. Translating gives CASSVLDRSYNEQFF. The full variable domain, with the rest looked up from reference TRBV9 and TRBJ2-1, is DSGVTQTPKHLITATGQRVTLRCSPRSGDLSVYWYQQSLDQGLQFLIQYYNGEERAKGNILERFSAQQFPDLHSELNLSSLELGDSALYFCASSVLDRSYNEQFFGPGTRLTVL.

The rearrangement joins TRBV4-3 to TRBJ1-6; possibly TRBD1 for D (5 bases). V lost 4 bases to trimming and J lost 11 bases, with 21 bases between them. CDR3 length: 16 residues. From germline, CDR1 is LGHNA and CDR2 YSLEER. CDR3 sequence (DNA): TGCGCCAGCAGCCCCGTCGGGGGTGGGTCTGGGACACCCCTCCACTTT. Translating it yields CASSPVGGGSGTPLHF.

V usage is TRBV9 and J usage is TRBJ2-5; TRBD2 aligns across 15 bases. Germline V CDR1 and CDR2: SGDLS, YYNGEE. This CDR3 comprises 17 residues. The trim removed 4 bases at V and 0 bases at J, leaving 4 bases unmatched. CDR3 region: CASSLGLAGGYQETQYF. The CDR3 nucleotides read TGTGCCAGCAGCTTGGGACTAGCGGGGGGCTACCAAGAGACCCAGTACTTC.